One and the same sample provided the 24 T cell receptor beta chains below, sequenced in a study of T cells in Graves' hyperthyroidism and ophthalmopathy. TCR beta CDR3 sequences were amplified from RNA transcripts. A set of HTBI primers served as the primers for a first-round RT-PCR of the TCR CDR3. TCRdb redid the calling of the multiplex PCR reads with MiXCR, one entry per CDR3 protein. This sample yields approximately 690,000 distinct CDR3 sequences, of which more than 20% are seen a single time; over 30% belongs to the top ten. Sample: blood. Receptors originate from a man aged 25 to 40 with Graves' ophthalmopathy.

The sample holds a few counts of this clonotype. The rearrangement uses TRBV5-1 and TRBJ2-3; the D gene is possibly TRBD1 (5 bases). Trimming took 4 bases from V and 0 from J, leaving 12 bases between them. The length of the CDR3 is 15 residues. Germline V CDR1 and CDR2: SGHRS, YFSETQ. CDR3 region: CASSQTGTSTDTQYF. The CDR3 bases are TGCGCCAGCAGCCAAACAGGTACAAGCACAGATACGCAGTATTTT.

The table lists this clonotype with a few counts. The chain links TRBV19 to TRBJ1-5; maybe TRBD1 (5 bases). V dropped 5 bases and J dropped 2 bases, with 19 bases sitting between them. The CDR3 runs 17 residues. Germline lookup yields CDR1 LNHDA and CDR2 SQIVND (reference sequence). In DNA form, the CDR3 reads TGTGCCAGTAGTCTGGGACGGGATACAGGACGCAATCAGCCCCAGCATTTT. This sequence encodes CASSLGRDTGRNQPQHF.

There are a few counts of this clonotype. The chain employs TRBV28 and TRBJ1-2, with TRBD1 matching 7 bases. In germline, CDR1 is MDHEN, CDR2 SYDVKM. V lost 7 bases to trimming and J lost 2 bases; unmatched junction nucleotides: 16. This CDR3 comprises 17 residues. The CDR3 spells CASTLPPGQKTNYGYTF. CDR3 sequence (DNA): TGTGCCAGCACCCTGCCCCCGGGACAGAAGACCAACTATGGCTACACCTTC.

The CDR3 loop is CASSYSRDRVAGSYNEQFF. CDR3 nucleotide sequence: TGTGCCAGCAGTTACTCGAGGGACAGGGTGGCAGGGTCCTACAATGAGCAGTTCTTC. This chain connects TRBV6-2 or TRBV6-3 to TRBJ2-1, with 9 bases fitting TRBD1. Germline V gene data show CDR1 as MNHEY and CDR2 as SVGEGT. The CDR3 has 19 amino acids. V dropped 0 bases and J dropped 1; count of bases not matched to a gene: 10.

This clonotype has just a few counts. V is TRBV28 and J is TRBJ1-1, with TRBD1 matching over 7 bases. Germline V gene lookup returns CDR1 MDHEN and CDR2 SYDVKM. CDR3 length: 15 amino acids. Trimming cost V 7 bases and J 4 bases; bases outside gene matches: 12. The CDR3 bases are TGTGCCAGCACGGAGGGGACAGTTAAGAGCACTGAAGCTTTCTTT. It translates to CASTEGTVKSTEAFF.

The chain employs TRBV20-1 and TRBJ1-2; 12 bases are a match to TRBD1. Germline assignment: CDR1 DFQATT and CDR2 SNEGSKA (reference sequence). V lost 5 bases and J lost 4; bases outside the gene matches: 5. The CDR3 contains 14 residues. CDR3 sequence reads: CSAAGTGGGYGYTF. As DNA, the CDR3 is TGCAGTGCTGCCGGGACAGGGGGCGGCTATGGCTACACCTTC.

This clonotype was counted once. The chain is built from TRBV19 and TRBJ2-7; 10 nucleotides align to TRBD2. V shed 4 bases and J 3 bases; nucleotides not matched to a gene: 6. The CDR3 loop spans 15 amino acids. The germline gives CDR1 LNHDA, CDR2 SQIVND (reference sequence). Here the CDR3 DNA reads TGTGCCAGTAGTAGTGGAGCTAGCGGGAGCTACGAGCAGTACTTC. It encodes CASSSGASGSYEQYF.

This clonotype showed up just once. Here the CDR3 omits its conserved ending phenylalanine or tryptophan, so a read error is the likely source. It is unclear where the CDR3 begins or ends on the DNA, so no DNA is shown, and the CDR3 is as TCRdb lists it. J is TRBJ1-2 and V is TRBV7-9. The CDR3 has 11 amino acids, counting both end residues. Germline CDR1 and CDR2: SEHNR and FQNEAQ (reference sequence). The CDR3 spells CASSWTGLAGE.

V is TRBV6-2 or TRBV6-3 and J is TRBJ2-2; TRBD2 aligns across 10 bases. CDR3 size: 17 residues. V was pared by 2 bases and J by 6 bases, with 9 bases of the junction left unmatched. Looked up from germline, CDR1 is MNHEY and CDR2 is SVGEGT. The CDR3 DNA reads TGTGCCAGCAGTTACGGAATCCTAGCGGGAGCTTCCGGGGAGCTGTTTTTT. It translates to CASSYGILAGASGELFF.

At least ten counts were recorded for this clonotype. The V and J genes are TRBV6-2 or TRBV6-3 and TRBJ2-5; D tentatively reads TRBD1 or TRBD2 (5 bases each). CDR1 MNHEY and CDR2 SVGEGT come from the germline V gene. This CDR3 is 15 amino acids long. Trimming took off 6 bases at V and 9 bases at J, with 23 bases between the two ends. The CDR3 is CASRSGFSSLGAQYF. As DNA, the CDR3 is TGTGCCAGCAGGAGCGGTTTTTCATCGCTGGGGGCCCAGTACTTC.

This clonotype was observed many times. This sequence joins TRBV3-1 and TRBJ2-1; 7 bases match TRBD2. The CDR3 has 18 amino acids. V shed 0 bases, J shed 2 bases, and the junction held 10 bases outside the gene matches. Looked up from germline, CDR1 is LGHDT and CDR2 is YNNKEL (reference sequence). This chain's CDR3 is CASSQDALARMTYNEQFF. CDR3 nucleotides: TGTGCCAGCAGCCAAGATGCACTAGCGCGAATGACCTACAATGAGCAGTTCTTC.

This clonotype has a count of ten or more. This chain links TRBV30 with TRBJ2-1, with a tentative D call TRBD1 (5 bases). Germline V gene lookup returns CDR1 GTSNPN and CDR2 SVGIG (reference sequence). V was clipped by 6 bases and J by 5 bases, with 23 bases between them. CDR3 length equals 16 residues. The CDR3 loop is CACRAPSEGVNNEQFF. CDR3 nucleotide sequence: TGTGCCTGCCGAGCGCCGAGCGAAGGGGTCAACAATGAGCAGTTCTTC.

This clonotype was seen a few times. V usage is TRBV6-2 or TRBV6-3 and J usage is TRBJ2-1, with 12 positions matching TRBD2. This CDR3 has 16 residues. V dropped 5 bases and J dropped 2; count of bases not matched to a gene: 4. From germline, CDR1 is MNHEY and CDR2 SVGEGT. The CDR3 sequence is CASSAPSGRAYNEQFF. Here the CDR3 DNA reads TGTGCCAGCAGTGCGCCTAGCGGGAGGGCCTACAATGAGCAGTTCTTC.

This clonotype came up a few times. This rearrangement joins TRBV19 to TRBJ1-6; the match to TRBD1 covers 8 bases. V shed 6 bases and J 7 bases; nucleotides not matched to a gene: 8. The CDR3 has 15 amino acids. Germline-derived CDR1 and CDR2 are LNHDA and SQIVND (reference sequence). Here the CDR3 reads CASSSRDRPNSPLHF. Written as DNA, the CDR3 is TGTGCCAGTAGCAGCCGGGACAGGCCCAATTCACCCCTCCACTTT.

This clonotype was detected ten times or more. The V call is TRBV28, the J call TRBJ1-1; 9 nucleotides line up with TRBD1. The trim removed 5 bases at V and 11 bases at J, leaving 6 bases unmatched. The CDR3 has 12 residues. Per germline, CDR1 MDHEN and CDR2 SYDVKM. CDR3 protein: CASSTLDRGAFF. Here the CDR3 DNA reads TGTGCCAGCAGTACTTTAGACAGGGGGGCTTTCTTT.

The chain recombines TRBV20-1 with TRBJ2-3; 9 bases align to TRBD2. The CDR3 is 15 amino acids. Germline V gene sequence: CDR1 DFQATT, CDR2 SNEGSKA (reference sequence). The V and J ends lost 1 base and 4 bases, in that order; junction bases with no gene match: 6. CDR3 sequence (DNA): TGCAGTGCTAGAGGCGGCGGGAGGGAAGCAGATACGCAGTATTTT. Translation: CSARGGGREADTQYF.

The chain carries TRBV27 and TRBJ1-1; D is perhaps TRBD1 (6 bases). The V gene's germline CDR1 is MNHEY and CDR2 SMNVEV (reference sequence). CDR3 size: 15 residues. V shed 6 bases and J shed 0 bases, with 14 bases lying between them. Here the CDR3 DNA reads TGTGCCAGCAGACCGGACAGATACATGAACACTGAAGCTTTCTTT. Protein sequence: CASRPDRYMNTEAFF.

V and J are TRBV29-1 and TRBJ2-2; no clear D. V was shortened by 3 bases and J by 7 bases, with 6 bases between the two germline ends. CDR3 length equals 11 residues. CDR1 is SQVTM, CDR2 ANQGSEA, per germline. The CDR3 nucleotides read TGCAGCGTTGACTACCTCGGGGAGCTGTTTTTT. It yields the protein CSVDYLGELFF.

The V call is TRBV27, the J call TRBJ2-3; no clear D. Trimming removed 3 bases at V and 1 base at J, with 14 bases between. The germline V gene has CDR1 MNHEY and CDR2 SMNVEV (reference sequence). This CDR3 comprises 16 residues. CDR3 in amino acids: CASSLQGPAGTDTQYF. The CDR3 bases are TGTGCCAGCAGTTTGCAAGGTCCCGCGGGCACAGATACGCAGTATTTT.

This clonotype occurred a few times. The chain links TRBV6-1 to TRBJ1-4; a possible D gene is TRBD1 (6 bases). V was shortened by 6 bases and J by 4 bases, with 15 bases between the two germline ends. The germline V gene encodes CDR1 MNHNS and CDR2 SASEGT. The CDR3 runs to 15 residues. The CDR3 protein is CASRTGGAGNEKLFF. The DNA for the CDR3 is TGTGCCAGCAGGACGGGGGGGGCAGGTAATGAAAAACTGTTTTTT.

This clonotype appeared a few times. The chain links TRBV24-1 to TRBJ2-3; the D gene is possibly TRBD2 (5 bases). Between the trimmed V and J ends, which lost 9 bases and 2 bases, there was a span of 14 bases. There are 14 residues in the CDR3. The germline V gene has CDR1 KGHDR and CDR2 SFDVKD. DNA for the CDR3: TGTGCCACCGATACCAGCGGATCCACAGATACGCAGTATTTT. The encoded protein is CATDTSGSTDTQYF.

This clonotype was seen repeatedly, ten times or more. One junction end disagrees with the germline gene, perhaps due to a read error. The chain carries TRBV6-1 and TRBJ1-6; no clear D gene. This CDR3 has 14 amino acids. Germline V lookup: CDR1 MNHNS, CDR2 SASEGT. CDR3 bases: TGTGCCAGCAGTGCCGGCTCCAATAATTCACCCCTCCACTTT. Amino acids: CASSAGSNNSPLHF.

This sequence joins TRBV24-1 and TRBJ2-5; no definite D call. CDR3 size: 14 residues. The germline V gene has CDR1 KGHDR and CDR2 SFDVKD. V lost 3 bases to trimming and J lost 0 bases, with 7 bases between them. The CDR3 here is CATSDKTYQETQYF. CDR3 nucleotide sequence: TGTGCCACCAGTGATAAGACCTACCAAGAGACCCAGTACTTC.

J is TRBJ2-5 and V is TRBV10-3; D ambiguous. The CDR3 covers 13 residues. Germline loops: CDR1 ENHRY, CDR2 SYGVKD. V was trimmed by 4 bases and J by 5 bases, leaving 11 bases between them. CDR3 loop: CAISGGTRETQYF. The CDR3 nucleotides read TGTGCCATCAGTGGGGGAACCCGGGAGACCCAGTACTTC.